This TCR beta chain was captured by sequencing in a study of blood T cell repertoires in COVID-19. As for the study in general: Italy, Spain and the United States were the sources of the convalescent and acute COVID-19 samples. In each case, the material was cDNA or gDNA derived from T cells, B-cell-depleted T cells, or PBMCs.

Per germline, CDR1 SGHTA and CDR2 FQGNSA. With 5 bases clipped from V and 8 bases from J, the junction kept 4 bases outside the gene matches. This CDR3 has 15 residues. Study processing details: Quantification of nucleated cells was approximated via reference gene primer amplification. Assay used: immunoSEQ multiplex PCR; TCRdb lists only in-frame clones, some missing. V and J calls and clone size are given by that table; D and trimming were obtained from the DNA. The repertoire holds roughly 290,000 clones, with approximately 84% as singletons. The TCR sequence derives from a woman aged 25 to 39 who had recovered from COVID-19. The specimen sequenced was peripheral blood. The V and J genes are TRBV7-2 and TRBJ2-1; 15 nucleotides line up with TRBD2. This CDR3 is CASSPGLAGGHEQFF. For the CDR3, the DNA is TGTGCCAGCAGCCCAGGACTAGCGGGAGGGCATGAGCAGTTCTTC.